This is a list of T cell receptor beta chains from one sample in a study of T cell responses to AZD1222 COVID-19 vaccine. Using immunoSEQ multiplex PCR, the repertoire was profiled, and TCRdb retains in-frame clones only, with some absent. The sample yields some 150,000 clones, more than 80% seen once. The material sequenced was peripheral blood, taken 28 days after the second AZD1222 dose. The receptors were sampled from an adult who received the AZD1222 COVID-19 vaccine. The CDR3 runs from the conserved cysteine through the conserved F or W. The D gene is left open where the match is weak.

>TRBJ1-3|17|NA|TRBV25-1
TGTGCCAGCAGTGATCCCTCTTCAGGGCAATCTGGAAACACCATATATTTT
CASSDPSSGQSGNTIYF
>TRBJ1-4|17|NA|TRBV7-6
TGTGCCAGCAGCTTAGGGGGGCAGGGGCATCTAAATGAAAAACTGTTTTTT
CASSLGGQGHLNEKLFF
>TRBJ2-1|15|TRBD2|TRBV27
TGTGCCAGCAATAATAGCGGGAGGTTGGGCAATGAGCAGTTCTTC
CASNNSGRLGNEQFF
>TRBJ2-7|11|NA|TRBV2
TGTGCCAGCAGTCCCAGCGCCGAGCAGTACTTC
CASSPSAEQYF
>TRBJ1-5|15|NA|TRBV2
TGTGCCAGCAGTGATCTTCCTAAGGGCAATCAGCCCCAGCATTTT
CASSDLPKGNQPQHF
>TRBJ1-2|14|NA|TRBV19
TGTGCCAGTAGTCCGGTACAGGGACTCGGCGGCTACACCTTC
CASSPVQGLGGYTF
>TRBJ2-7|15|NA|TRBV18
TGTGCCAGCTCACCAGGGGGAGACAGATCATACGAGCAGTACTTC
CASSPGGDRSYEQYF
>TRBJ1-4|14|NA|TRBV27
TGTGCCAGCAGCCTAGTTGCAACTAATGAAAAACTGTTTTTT
CASSLVATNEKLFF
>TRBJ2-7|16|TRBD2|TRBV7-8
TGTGCCAGCAGCCCGCCATTGGGACTAGCGGGAAACGAGCAGTACTTC
CASSPPLGLAGNEQYF
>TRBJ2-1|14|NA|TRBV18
TGTGCCAGCTCACCACAACAACTTGACAATGAGCAGTTCTTC
CASSPQQLDNEQFF
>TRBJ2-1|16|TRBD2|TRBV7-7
TGTGCCAGCAGTCCAGGACTAGCGGGAGGGCCTGGTGAGCAGTTCTTC
CASSPGLAGGPGEQFF
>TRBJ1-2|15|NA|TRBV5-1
TGCGCCAGCAGCGCCTTAGGTTCGGTCGACTATGGCTACACCTTC
CASSALGSVDYGYTF
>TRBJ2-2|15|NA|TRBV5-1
TGCGCCAGCCGTGAGGGAGCGATGAACACCGGGGAGCTGTTTTTT
CASREGAMNTGELFF
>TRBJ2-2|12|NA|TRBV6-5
TGTGCCTCCCCCGTTGGGACCGGGGAGCTGTTTTTT
CASPVGTGELFF
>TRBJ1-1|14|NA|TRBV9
TGTGCCAGCAGCTCACTACGGGACCGGACTGAAGCTTTCTTT
CASSSLRDRTEAFF
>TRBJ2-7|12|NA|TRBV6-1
TGTGCCAGCAGTGAAAAGGGCTACGAGCAGTACTTC
CASSEKGYEQYF
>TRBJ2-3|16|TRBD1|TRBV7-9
TGTGCCAGCAGACCCGAGACAGGGGGGCAAACAGATACGCAGTATTTT
CASRPETGGQTDTQYF
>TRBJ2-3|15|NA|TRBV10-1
TGCGCCAGCACCCCGAGCGAGGTTTCTGCAGATACGCAGTATTTT
CASTPSEVSADTQYF
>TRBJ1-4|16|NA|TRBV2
TGTGCCAGCACCCAGGCCTTCTCCCCAACTAATGAAAAACTGTTTTTT
CASTQAFSPTNEKLFF
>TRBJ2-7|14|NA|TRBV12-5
TGTGCTAGTGGTTCGACAGGACCTACCTACGAGCAGTACTTC
CASGSTGPTYEQYF
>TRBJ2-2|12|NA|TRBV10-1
TGCGCCAGCAGACAGGGTACCGGGGAGCTGTTTTTT
CASRQGTGELFF
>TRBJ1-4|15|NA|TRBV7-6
TGTGCCAGCAGCTTAGGGACAGCTAAGGGTGAAAAACTGTTTTTT
CASSLGTAKGEKLFF
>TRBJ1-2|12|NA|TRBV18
TGTGCCAGCTCACCTCTGCAGGGGATCGACACCTTC
CASSPLQGIDTF
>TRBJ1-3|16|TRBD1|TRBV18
TGTGCCAGCTCACCCTATACAGGGGGTGGAGGAAACACCATATATTTT
CASSPYTGGGGNTIYF